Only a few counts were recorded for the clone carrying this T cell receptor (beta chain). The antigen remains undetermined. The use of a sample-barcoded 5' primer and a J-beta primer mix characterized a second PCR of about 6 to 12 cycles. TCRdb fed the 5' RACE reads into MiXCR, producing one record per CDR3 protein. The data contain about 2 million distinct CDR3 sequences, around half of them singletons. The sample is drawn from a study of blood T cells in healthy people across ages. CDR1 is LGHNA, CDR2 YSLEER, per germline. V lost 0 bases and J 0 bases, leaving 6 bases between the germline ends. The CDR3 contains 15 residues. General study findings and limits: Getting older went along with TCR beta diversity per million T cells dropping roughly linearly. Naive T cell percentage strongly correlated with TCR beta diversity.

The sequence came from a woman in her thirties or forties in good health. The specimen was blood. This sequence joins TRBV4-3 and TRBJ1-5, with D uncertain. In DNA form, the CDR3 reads TGCGCCAGCAGCCAAGATTACAATAGCAATCAGCCCCAGCATTTT. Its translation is CASSQDYNSNQPQHF.